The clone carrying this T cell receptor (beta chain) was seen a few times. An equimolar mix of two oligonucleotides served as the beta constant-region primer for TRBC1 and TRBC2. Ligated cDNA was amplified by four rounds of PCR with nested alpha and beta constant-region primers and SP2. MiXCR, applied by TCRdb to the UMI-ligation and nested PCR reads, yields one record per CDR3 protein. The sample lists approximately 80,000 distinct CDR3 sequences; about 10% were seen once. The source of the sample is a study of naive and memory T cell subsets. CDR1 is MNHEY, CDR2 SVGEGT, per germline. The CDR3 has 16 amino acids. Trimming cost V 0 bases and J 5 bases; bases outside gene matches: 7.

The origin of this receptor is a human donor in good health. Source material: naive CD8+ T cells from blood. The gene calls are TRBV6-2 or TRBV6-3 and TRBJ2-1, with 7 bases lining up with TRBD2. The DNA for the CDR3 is TGTGCCAGCAGTTACTCCTGGGCAGGGAGGGACAATGAGCAGTTCTTC. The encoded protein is CASSYSWAGRDNEQFF.